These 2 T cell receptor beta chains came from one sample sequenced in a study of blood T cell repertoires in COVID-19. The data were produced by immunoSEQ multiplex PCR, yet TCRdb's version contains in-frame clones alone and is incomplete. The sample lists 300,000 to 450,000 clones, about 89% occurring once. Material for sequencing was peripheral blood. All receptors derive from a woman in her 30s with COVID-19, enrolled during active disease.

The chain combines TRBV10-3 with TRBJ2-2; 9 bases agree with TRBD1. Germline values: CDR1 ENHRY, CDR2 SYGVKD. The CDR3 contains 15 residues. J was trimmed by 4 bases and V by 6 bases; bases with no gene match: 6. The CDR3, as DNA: TGTGCCATCAGCCGGGACAGGGAGGCCACCGGGGAGCTGTTTTTT. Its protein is CAISRDREATGELFF.

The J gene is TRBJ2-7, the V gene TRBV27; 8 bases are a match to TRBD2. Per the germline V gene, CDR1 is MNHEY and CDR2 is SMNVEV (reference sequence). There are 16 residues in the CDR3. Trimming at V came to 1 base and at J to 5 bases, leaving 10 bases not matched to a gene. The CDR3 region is CASSLFAGLDLDEQYF. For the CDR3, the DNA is TGTGCCAGCAGTTTATTTGCGGGACTAGATCTGGACGAGCAGTACTTC.